This T cell receptor (beta chain) was documented in a study of PD-1 blockade in mismatch repair-deficient tumors. Study overall: Patients had about eleven mismatch repair-deficient cancer types and were previously treated and progressing.

This table comes from immunoSEQ multiplex PCR, and its TCRdb copy is limited to in-frame clones, with some not included. The sample shows under 150,000 clones, around nine tenths of them seen only once. The CDR3 sequence is 14 residues long. Germline CDR1 is SNHLY and CDR2 is FYNNEI. V lost 0 bases and J 8 bases, leaving 13 bases between the germline ends. All patients were mismatch repair deficient, assessed by either PCR or immunohistochemistry. The V call is TRBV2, the J call TRBJ1-1; D may be TRBD1 (6 bases). This specimen was peripheral blood, taken approximately 72 weeks after starting pembrolizumab. The TCR comes from an adult with mismatch repair-deficient cancer. CDR3 amino acids: CASSEAQRGVEAFF. The CDR3 bases are TGTGCCAGCAGTGAAGCCCAAAGGGGGGTCGAAGCTTTCTTT.